This T cell receptor (beta chain) came from a study of blood T cells in healthy people across ages. General study findings and limits: The recorded TCR beta diversity per million T cells decreased in a roughly linear manner with age. Diversity estimates drawn from one million T cells were deemed underestimates.

Germline V gene data show CDR1 as MDHEN and CDR2 as SYDVKM. There are 15 residues in the CDR3. With V trimmed by 3 bases and J by 9 bases, 6 bases remained unmatched. A word on this clonotype: Its antigen is undetermined.

For the second PCR, which ran for 7 to 11 cycles, a sample-barcoded 5' primer and a J-beta primer mix were used. TCRdb analysed the 5' RACE reads with MiXCR anew, one entry per CDR3 protein. The table includes around 1,500,000 distinct CDR3 sequences, roughly 27% detected once. J is TRBJ2-1 and V is TRBV28; TRBD2 matches at 12 bases. Sequenced: blood. The receptor's source is a woman aged 30 to 39 in good health. In DNA form, the CDR3 reads TGTGCCAGCAGTTTGTCTAGCGGGGGGGTCGGTGAGCAGTTCTTC. Its translation: CASSLSSGGVGEQFF.